These 7 T cell receptor beta chains originate from one sample sequenced in a study of human T cells and chemical hapten exposure. Described time point: pre-sensitization, week 0. As for treatment: therapeutic diphenylcyclopropenone sensitization with weekly scalp DPC. MiXCR, run by TCRdb on the RACE reads, gives a single entry per CDR3 protein. The table shows 250,000 or so distinct CDR3 sequences, with 7.7% occurring only once. The sample consisted of whole blood, taken in connection with sensitization to the hapten diphenylcyclopropenone (DPC). Receptors were obtained from a man younger than 35 with alopecia areata. Some clones in this sample may be carry-over from other donors' samples.

This clonotype was seen a few times. The chain combines TRBV12-3 or TRBV12-4 with TRBJ1-1; D is ambiguous. Trimming removed 2 bases from V and 0 bases from J, with 7 bases in between. The CDR3 is made up of 14 amino acids. The CDR3 protein is CASSLLGLNTEAFF. The CDR3 DNA reads TGTGCCAGCAGTTTACTGGGCCTGAACACTGAAGCTTTCTTT.

This clonotype was observed many times. This chain's CDR3 is CASSPGPVAGEQYF. The CDR3 DNA is TGTGCCAGCAGCCCTGGGCCCGTCGCAGGCGAGCAGTACTTC. The gene calls are TRBV7-9 and TRBJ2-7; D not resolved. This CDR3 is 14 amino acids long. Per the germline V gene, CDR1 is SEHNR and CDR2 is FQNEAQ (reference sequence). V was trimmed by 5 bases and J by 6 bases, leaving 17 bases between them.

V is TRBV4-1 and J is TRBJ1-5; D perhaps matches TRBD1 (6 bases). The CDR3 contains 15 residues. CDR1 and CDR2 (germline): MGHRA, YSYEKL. V lost 4 bases and J lost 4, with 14 bases in between. CDR3 residues: CASSPDGTLNQPQHF. CDR3 sequence (DNA): TGCGCCAGCAGCCCAGACGGGACACTGAATCAGCCCCAGCATTTT.

There are a few counts of this clonotype. The chain employs TRBV5-1 and TRBJ2-3; 7 bases are a match to TRBD1. CDR3 length equals 14 residues. The trim removed 3 bases at V and 6 bases at J, leaving 7 bases unmatched. Germline V gene data show CDR1 as SGHRS and CDR2 as YFSETQ. CDR3 protein: CASSSTGLEDTQYF. DNA of the CDR3: TGCGCCAGCAGCTCGACAGGGTTGGAGGATACGCAGTATTTT.

This chain uses TRBV6-2 or TRBV6-3 with TRBJ1-6, with D possibly being TRBD1 (6 bases). Trimming took off 0 bases at V and 14 bases at J, with 17 bases between the two ends. The CDR3 is 15 amino acids. The germline V gene encodes CDR1 MNHEY and CDR2 SVGEGT. CDR3 amino acids: CASSYSTGPKGALHF. CDR3 DNA: TGTGCCAGCAGTTACTCTACAGGGCCGAAAGGGGCCCTCCACTTT.

V and J are TRBV7-9 and TRBJ2-7; 9 bases are shared with TRBD1. Losses at the gene ends were 0 bases for V and 5 bases for J; bases not matched to a gene: 8. The CDR3 is 16 residues long. The V gene's germline CDR1 is SEHNR and CDR2 FQNEAQ (reference sequence). The DNA of the CDR3 is TGTGCCAGCAGCTTAGCCGGGACAGGGAGGGACAACGAGCAGTACTTC. It encodes CASSLAGTGRDNEQYF.

This clonotype occurred a few times. One end of the junction fails to match germline, which may point to a read error. J is TRBJ1-1 and V is TRBV12-3 or TRBV12-4; D call uncertain. The CDR3 has 14 amino acids. The CDR3 is CASSLAGWNTEAFF. Here the CDR3 DNA reads TGTGCCAGCAGTCTAGCTGGATGGAACACTGAAGCTTTCTTT.